The clone carrying this T cell receptor beta chain was counted between two and nine times. The source of the sample is a study of blood T cell repertoires in COVID-19. Study overall: COVID-19 samples collected from the United States, Italy and Spain covered acute and convalescent phases. PBMCs, B-cell-depleted T cells, or T cells provided the cDNA or gDNA that made up the material.

The authors' processing: Nucleated cell counts were estimated from reference gene primer amplification. Some clones are missing from TCRdb's copy, which holds only in-frame ones; the method was immunoSEQ multiplex PCR. That table is the source of V, J and clone size, and D and trimming were worked out from the DNA. This table has 35,000 to 55,000 clones, roughly 84% appearing once. V was cut by 7 bases and J by 5 bases, with 12 bases left in between. CDR1 is SGHVS and CDR2 is FQNEAQ in the germline V gene. There are 13 residues in the CDR3. Sequencing input: peripheral blood. The source of this sequence is a woman aged 70 to 79 with acute or convalescent COVID-19. The V gene is TRBV7-8, the J gene TRBJ2-1, with D perhaps TRBD2 (5 bases). CDR3 nucleotides: TGTGCCAGCATCTTTACTAGGGACAATGAGCAGTTCTTC. Translation gives CASIFTRDNEQFF.